The clone carrying this T cell receptor beta chain has ten or more counts. No antigen is known for it. Germline CDR1 and CDR2: MNHEY and SVGEGT. J gave up 0 bases and V 0 bases, and 2 bases lay outside the gene matches. The CDR3 has 16 residues. TCRdb ran MiXCR on the 5' RACE reads and lists one entry per CDR3 protein. The top ten clones hold approximately 15% of a sample with nearly 350,000 distinct CDR3 sequences, around 8.1% of them seen once. This specimen comes from a study of T cells after yellow fever vaccination. Study in general: Preparation of the low-cell-number fractions used SMART-Seq v4 Ultra Low Input. Findings of the study overall: Most clones from primary vaccination were detected again post-booster (around 95% CD4, about 88% CD8).

The TCR comes from a man between 18 and 35 years old who received the YFV17D yellow fever vaccine. This chain joins TRBV6-2 or TRBV6-3 and TRBJ2-1, with 7 bases aligning to TRBD2. Sequenced here: PBMCs, sampled about 41 days after the first yellow fever vaccination. The CDR3 reads CASSYSAGSSYNEQFF. In DNA form, the CDR3 reads TGTGCCAGCAGTTACTCAGCGGGAAGCTCCTACAATGAGCAGTTCTTC.